The text below deals with one T cell receptor beta chain. Its antigen is currently unknown. Via MiXCR, TCRdb re-called the reads, giving one row per CDR3 protein. The sample holds roughly 990,000 distinct CDR3 sequences; approximately 31% are singletons and the top ten take 11% to 15%. The record originates from a study of T cell repertoires in cytomegalovirus infection. Study context: Both CMV infection and a matching HLA type were indicated by public TCR beta signatures. Findings and caveats of the study: Cumulative public TCR beta family frequency identified CMV carriers with the relevant HLA. In two of eight donors, the top clonotype was HLA-C-restricted CMV-specific.

J lost 5 bases, V lost 5 bases, and 5 bases had no gene match. The CDR3 runs to 14 residues. Germline lookup yields CDR1 SGHAT and CDR2 FQNNGV. The sequencing used cultured CD8+ T cells from PBMCs, collected from culture after CMV antigen stimulation. V gene TRBV11-2 combines with J gene TRBJ2-7, with 11 bases aligning to TRBD2. This clonotype was obtained from a human donor in good health (CMV status not recorded). Some clones in this sample may be carry-over from other donors' samples. For the CDR3, the DNA is TGTGCCAGCAGCATCGGACTAGCGGGTGACGAGCAGTACGTC. Amino acid sequence: CASSIGLAGDEQYV.